These 4 T cell receptor beta chains share one sample of origin, sequenced in a study of T cells in Graves' hyperthyroidism and ophthalmopathy. Regions amplified from RNA transcripts were the TCR beta CDR3 regions. With the HTBI primer set, the TCR CDR3 went through a first round of RT-PCR. TCRdb re-derived calls from the multiplex PCR reads in MiXCR, one entry per CDR3 protein. The sample contains under 800,000 distinct CDR3 sequences, around 15% of which appear only once. Sequencing was done on a sample of blood. The origin of the receptors is a woman younger than 35 with Graves' hyperthyroidism.

The chain links TRBV7-2 to TRBJ1-1; D might be TRBD1 (5 bases). Trimming removed 7 bases at V and 8 bases at J, with 17 bases between. This CDR3 is 13 amino acids long. Germline loops: CDR1 SGHTA, CDR2 FQGNSA. CDR3 sequence reads: CASTPGWGVEAFF. CDR3 DNA: TGTGCCAGCACCCCGGGGTGGGGGGTCGAAGCTTTCTTT.

This clonotype occurred many times. The chain combines TRBV12-3 or TRBV12-4 with TRBJ2-7, with a weak D call TRBD2 (6 bases). The CDR3 consists of 16 residues. V lost 8 bases, J lost 1 base, and 21 bases lay in between. The CDR3 loop is CASWGPSLSGSYEQYF. The CDR3 bases are TGTGCCAGCTGGGGACCAAGTCTTAGCGGTTCCTACGAGCAGTACTTC.

This clonotype was recorded many times. The chain combines TRBV25-1 with TRBJ1-1; D is ambiguous. Per germline, CDR1 MGHDK and CDR2 SYGVNS. The V gene lost 2 bases and the J gene lost 3 bases, with 13 bases spanning the gap. This CDR3 is 15 amino acids long. The CDR3, as DNA: TGTGCCAGCAGTGAAGGTAATCCTGTGTACACTGAAGCTTTCTTT. Translation: CASSEGNPVYTEAFF.

V is TRBV15 and J is TRBJ1-1, with D tentatively TRBD1 (5 bases). CDR1 is LNHNV, CDR2 YYDKDF, per germline (reference sequence). Trimming pared 1 base from V and 6 bases from J, leaving 12 bases between. The CDR3 totals 14 residues. The CDR3 reads CATSRAWTGPEAFF. CDR3 sequence (DNA): TGTGCCACCAGCAGAGCCTGGACGGGACCTGAAGCTTTCTTT.